The rows below give T cell receptor beta chains drawn from one sample of a study of blood T cell repertoires in COVID-19. The table came from immunoSEQ multiplex PCR; TCRdb's copy has only in-frame clones and leaves some out. The data contain approximately 150,000 clones, approximately 90% of them singletons. Sequenced: peripheral blood. The receptors derive from a woman in her forties or fifties with acute or convalescent COVID-19. Each CDR3 is given with its conserved first and last residue. D genes are given only for firm matches. Size is omitted from some rows. Given values are once, few, many or a class for expanded clones.

. TRBJ1-3 . TRBV5-4 CASSSLSESSGNTIYF TGTGCCAGCAGCTCTCTATCTGAGAGCTCTGGAAACACCATATATTTT
TRBD2 TRBJ2-1 . TRBV20-1 CSASSGRHYNEQFF TGCAGTGCTAGTTCCGGGAGGCACTACAATGAGCAGTTCTTC
. TRBJ1-3 . TRBV21-1 CASSKGIPRGDFSGNTIYF TGTGCCAGCAGCAAGGGCATACCACGGGGGGACTTCTCTGGAAACACCATATATTTT
. TRBJ2-1 . TRBV7-9 CASSLIDPSSDEQFF TGTGCCAGCAGCTTAATTGACCCTAGCAGCGATGAGCAGTTCTTC
. TRBJ2-7 . TRBV24-1 CATSDSGVEQYF TGTGCCACCAGTGATTCAGGGGTCGAGCAGTACTTC
. TRBJ1-2 . TRBV12-3/TRBV12-4 CASSLIGYGYTF TGTGCCAGCAGTTTAATCGGCTATGGCTACACCTTC
. TRBJ1-2 . TRBV5-4 CASSQDSRRYTF TGTGCCAGCAGCCAAGACAGTCGTCGCTACACCTTC
. TRBJ2-7 . TRBV5-4 CASSLGSTSFTYEQYF TGTGCCAGCAGCTTGGGGTCAACATCATTTACCTACGAGCAGTACTTC
. TRBJ2-2 . TRBV2 CASSENWGQQGGELFF TGTGCCAGCAGTGAAAATTGGGGACAACAAGGGGGGGAGCTGTTTTTT
. TRBJ1-3 . TRBV5-4 CASSDSHGNTIYF TGTGCCAGCTCGGACAGCCATGGAAACACCATATATTTT
TRBD2 TRBJ2-2 once TRBV6-5 CASRVAGGTGELFF TGTGCCAGCAGGGTAGCGGGAGGAACCGGGGAGCTGTTTTTT
. TRBJ1-2 . TRBV6-6 CATLRGERFLGDGYTF TGTGCCACCCTCCGGGGGGAGAGGTTCTTAGGAGATGGCTACACCTTC
. TRBJ1-1 . TRBV29-1 CSVAVQVTEAFF TGCAGCGTTGCAGTCCAGGTCACTGAAGCTTTCTTT
. TRBJ1-2 . TRBV3-1/TRBV3-2 CASSQDPYRSPYGYTF TGTGCCAGCAGCCAAGATCCTTACAGGTCCCCCTATGGCTACACCTTC
. TRBJ2-5 . TRBV12-5 CASGLSLVETQYF TGTGCTAGTGGTTTGAGCCTAGTGGAGACCCAGTACTTC
TRBD1 TRBJ2-7 . TRBV19 CASSGTGVYEQYF TGTGCCAGTAGCGGGACAGGCGTATACGAGCAGTACTTC
TRBD2 TRBJ2-1 . TRBV11-2 CASSLDGLAGNEQFF TGTGCCAGCAGCTTAGACGGACTAGCGGGCAATGAGCAGTTCTTC
. TRBJ2-2 . TRBV6-5 CASTRGLNTGELFF TGTGCCAGCACTAGGGGACTTAACACCGGGGAGCTGTTTTTT
. TRBJ1-2 . TRBV5-1 CASSLNGQLIRGYTF TGCGCCAGCAGCTTGAATGGACAGCTCATACGTGGCTACACCTTC
. TRBJ1-3 once TRBV12-3/TRBV12-4 CASSYYSGNTIYF TGTGCCAGCAGTTACTACTCTGGAAACACCATATATTTT
. TRBJ2-3 . TRBV3-1/TRBV3-2 CASSQSSGSSTDTQYF TGTGCCAGCAGCCAGAGTAGCGGATCTAGCACAGATACGCAGTATTTT
. TRBJ2-3 . TRBV5-1 CASSRQVEFTDTQYF TGCGCCAGCAGCCGACAGGTGGAATTCACAGATACGCAGTATTTT
TRBD1 TRBJ1-4 . TRBV5-5 CASSLEFRQGGEKLFF TGTGCCAGCAGCTTGGAGTTCCGACAGGGGGGCGAAAAACTGTTTTTT
TRBD1 TRBJ1-1 . TRBV18 CASSLTGTGETEAFF TGTGCCAGCTCACTGACCGGGACAGGGGAAACTGAAGCTTTCTTT
. TRBJ2-7 . TRBV11-2 CASSLVPDRLYEQYF TGTGCCAGCAGCTTAGTCCCCGACAGGCTCTACGAGCAGTACTTC
. TRBJ2-1 . TRBV10-2 CASSESRDGEQFF TGCGCCAGCAGTGAGTCGAGGGATGGGGAGCAGTTCTTC